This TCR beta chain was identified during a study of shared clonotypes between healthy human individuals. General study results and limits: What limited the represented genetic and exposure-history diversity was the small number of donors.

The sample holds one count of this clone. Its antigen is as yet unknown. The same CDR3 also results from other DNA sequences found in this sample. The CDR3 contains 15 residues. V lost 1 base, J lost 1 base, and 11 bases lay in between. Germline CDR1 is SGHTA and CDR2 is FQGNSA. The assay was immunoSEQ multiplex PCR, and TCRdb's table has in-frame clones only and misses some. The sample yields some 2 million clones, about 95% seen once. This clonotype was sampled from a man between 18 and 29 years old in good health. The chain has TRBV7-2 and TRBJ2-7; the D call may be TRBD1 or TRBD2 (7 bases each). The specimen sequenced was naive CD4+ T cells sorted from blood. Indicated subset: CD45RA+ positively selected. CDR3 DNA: TGTGCCAGCAGCTTAGGACAGGGAGGGTCCTACGAGCAGTACTTC. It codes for CASSLGQGGSYEQYF.